This paragraph covers one TCR beta chain sequence. In the original analysis: Amplification from reference gene primers served as the basis for estimated nucleated cell counts. Clones were read by immunoSEQ multiplex PCR, and TCRdb kept only the in-frame ones, dropping some. D and trimming come from the DNA, and the V and J calls and clone size come from that table. The sample records 25,000 to 30,000 clones, over 70% being singletons. This entry comes from a study of blood T cell repertoires in COVID-19. Study information: Acute and convalescent COVID-19 samples came from the United States, Italy and Spain. From T cells, B-cell-depleted T cells, or PBMCs came the material, which was cDNA or gDNA.

CDR1 and CDR2 from the germline V gene are SGHRS and YFSETQ. The CDR3 covers 12 residues. V dropped 0 bases and J dropped 11 bases, with 9 bases sitting between them. Material for sequencing was peripheral blood. This TCR was sampled from a man in his fifties with active or convalescent COVID-19. The V gene is TRBV5-1, the J gene TRBJ2-1; maybe TRBD2 (5 bases). CDR3 nucleotide sequence: TGCGCCAGCAGCTTGGATCCGGGGAAGCAGTTCTTC. Translation: CASSLDPGKQFF.